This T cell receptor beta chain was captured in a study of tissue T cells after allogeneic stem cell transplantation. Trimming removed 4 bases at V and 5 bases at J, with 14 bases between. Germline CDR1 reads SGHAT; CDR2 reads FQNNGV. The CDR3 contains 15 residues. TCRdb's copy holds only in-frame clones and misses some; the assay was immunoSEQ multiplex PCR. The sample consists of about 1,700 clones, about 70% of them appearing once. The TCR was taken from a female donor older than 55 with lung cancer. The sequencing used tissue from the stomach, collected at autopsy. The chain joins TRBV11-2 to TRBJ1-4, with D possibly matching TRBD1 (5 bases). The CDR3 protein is CASSSWTLENEKLFF. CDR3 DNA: TGTGCCAGCAGCTCCTGGACACTAGAGAATGAAAAACTGTTTTTT.